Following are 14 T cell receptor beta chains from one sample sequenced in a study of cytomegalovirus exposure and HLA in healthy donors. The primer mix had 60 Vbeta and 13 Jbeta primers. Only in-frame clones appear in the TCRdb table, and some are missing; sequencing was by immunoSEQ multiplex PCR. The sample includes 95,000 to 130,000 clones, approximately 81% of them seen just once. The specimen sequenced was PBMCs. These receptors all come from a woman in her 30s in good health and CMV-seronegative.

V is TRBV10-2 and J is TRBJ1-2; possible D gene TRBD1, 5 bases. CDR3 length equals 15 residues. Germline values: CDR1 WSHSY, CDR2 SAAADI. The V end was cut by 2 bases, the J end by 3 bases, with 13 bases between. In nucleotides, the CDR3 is TGCGCCAGCAGTGAGACCCCCGGAGGGGACTATGGCTACACCTTC. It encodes CASSETPGGDYGYTF.

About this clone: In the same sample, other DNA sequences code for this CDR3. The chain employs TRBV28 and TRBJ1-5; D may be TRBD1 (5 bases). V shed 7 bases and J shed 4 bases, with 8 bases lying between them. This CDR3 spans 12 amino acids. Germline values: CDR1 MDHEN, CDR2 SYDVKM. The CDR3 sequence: CASIGGNQPQHF. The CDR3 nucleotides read TGTGCCAGCATCGGGGGAAATCAGCCCCAGCATTTT.

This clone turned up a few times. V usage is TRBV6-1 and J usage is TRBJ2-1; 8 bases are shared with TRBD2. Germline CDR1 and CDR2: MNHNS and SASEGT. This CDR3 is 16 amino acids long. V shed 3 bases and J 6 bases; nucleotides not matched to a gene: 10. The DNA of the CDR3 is TGTGCCAGCAGTGAGCGGGCGGGAGGTCTTTCCAATGAGCAGTTCTTC. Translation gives CASSERAGGLSNEQFF.

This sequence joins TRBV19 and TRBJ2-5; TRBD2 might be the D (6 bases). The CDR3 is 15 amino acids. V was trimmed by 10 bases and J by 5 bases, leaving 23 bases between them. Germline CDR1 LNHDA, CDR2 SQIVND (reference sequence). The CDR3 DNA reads TGTGCCACCGGGGGTCGGGCCGGGGTTCTTGAGACCCAGTACTTC. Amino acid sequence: CATGGRAGVLETQYF.

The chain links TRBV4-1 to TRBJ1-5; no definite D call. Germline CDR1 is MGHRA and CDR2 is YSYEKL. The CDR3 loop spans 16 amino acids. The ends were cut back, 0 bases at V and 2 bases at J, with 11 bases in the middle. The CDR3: CASSQEDGGGNQPQHF. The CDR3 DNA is TGCGCCAGCAGCCAAGAGGACGGCGGGGGCAATCAGCCCCAGCATTTT.

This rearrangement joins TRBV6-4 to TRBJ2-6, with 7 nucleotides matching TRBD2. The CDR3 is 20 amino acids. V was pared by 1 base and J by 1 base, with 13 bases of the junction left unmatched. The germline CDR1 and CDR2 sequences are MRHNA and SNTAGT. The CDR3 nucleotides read TGTGCCAGCAGTGACTTGACCTCTGGGGGGGACGTGTCTGGGGCCAACGTCCTGACTTTC. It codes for CASSDLTSGGDVSGANVLTF.

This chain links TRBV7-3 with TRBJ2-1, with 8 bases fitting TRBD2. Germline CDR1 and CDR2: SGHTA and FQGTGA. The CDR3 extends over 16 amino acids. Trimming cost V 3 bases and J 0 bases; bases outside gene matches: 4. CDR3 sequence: CASSFSGTSSYNEQFF. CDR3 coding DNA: TGTGCCAGCAGCTTCTCCGGGACTAGCTCCTACAATGAGCAGTTCTTC. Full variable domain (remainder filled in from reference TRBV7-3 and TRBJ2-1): GAGVSQTPSNKVTEKGKYVELRCDPISGHTALYWYRQSLGQGPEFLIYFQGTGAADDSGLPNDRFFAVRPEGSVSTLKIQRTERGDSAVYLCASSFSGTSSYNEQFFGPGTRLTVL.

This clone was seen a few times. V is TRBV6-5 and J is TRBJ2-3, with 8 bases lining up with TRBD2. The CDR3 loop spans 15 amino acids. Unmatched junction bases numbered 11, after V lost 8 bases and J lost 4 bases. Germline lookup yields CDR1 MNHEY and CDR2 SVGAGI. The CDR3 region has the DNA TGTGCCAGCTCGGAAGCGGGAGTAAGGTCAGATACGCAGTATTTT. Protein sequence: CASSEAGVRSDTQYF.

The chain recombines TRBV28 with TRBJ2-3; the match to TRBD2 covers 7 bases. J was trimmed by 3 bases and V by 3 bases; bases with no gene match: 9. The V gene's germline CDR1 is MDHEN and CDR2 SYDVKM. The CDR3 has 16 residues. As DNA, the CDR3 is TGTGCCAGCAGTTTTCAACTAGCGATCGGGACAGATACGCAGTATTTT. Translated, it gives CASSFQLAIGTDTQYF.

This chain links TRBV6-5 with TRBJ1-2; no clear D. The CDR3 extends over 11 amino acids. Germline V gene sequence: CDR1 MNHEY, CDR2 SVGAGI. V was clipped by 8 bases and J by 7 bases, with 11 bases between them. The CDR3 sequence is CASGTRGGYTF. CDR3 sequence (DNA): TGTGCCAGCGGAACCCGAGGTGGCTACACCTTC.

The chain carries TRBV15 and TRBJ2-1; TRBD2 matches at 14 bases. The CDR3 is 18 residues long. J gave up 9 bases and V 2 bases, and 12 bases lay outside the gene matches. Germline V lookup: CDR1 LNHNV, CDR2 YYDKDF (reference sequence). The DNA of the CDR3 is TGTGCCACCAGCAGACAAAGACTAGCGGGAGGGCCGGACGGTGAGCAGTTCTTC. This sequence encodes CATSRQRLAGGPDGEQFF.

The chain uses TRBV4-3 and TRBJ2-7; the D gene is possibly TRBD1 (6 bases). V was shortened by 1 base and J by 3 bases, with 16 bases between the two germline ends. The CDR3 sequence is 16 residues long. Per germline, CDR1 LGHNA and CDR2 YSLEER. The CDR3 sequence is CASSQGNGDTHYEQYF. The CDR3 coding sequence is TGCGCCAGCAGCCAAGGTAATGGGGACACCCACTACGAGCAGTACTTC.

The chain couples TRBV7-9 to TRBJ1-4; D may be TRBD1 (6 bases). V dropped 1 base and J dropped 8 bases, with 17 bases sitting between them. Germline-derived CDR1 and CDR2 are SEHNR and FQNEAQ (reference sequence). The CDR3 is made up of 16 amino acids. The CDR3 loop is CASSLGGTGGEEKLFF. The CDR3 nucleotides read TGTGCCAGCAGCTTAGGGGGTACGGGGGGCGAAGAAAAACTGTTTTTT.

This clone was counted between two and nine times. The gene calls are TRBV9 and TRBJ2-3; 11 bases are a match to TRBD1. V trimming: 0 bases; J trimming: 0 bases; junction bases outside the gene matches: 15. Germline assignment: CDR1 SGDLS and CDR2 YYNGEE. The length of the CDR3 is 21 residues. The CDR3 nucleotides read TGTGCCAGCAGCGTAGATCCGGGGACAGGGGGGGTAGTGGGAAGCACAGATACGCAGTATTTT. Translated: CASSVDPGTGGVVGSTDTQYF.